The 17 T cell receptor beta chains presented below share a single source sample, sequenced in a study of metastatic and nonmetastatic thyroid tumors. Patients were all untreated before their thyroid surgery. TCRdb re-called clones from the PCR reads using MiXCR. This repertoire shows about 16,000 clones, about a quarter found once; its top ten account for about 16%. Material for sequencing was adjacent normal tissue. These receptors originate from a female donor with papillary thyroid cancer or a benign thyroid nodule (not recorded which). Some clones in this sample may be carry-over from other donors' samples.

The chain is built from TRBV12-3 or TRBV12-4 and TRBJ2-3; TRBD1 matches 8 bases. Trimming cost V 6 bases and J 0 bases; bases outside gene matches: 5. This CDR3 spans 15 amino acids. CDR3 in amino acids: CASSPDRVSTDTQYF. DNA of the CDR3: TGTGCCAGCAGCCCGGACAGGGTGAGCACAGATACGCAGTATTTT.

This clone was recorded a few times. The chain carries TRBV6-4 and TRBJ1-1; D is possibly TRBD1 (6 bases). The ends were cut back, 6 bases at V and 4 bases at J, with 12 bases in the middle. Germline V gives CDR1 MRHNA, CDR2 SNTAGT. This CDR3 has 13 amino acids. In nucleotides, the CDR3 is TGTGCCAGCAGGGAAACAGGGACCACTGAAGCTTTCTTT. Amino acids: CASRETGTTEAFF.

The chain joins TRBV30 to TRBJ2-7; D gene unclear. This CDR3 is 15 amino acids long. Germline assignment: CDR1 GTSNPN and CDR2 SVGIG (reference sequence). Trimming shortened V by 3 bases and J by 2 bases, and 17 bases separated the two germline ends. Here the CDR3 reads CAWRESWTAPYEQYF. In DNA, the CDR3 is TGTGCCTGGAGGGAATCTTGGACGGCCCCCTACGAGCAGTACTTC.

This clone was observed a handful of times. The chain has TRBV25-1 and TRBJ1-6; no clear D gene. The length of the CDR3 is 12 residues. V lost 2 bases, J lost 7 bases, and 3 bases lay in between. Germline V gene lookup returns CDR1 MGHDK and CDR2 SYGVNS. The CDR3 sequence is CASSEPNSPLHF. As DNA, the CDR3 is TGTGCCAGCAGTGAACCGAATTCACCCCTCCACTTT.

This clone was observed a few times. In DNA form, the CDR3 reads TGTGCCTGGAGTGCCGGGTCATCACCCCTCCACTTT. This gives the protein CAWSAGSSPLHF. This sequence joins TRBV30 and TRBJ1-6; no clear D gene. V lost 1 base and J lost 10, with 8 bases in between. CDR1 and CDR2 (germline): GTSNPN, SVGIG (reference sequence). The CDR3 has 12 residues.

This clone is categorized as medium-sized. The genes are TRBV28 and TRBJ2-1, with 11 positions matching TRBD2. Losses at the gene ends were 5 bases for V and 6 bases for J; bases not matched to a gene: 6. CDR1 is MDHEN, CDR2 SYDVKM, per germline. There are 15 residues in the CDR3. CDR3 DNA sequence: TGTGCCAGCAGTACTTTTACTAGCGGGAGCAATGAGCAGTTCTTC. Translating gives CASSTFTSGSNEQFF.

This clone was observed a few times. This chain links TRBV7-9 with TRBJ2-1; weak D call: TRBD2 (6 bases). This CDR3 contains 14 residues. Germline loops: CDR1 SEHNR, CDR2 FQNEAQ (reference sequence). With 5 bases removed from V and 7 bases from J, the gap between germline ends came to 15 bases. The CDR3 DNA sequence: TGTGCCAGCAGCCGCGGGGATCGCCGAAATGAGCAGTTCTTC. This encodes CASSRGDRRNEQFF.

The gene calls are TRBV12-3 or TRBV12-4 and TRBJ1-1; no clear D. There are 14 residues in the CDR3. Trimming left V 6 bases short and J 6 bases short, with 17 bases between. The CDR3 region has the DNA TGTGCCAGCAGCCCGGGGTCCTTGTGGGCTGAAGCTTTCTTT. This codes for CASSPGSLWAEAFF.

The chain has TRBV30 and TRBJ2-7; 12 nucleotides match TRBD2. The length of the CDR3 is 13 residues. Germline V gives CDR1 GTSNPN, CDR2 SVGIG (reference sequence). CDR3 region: CVFRLAGVPEQYF. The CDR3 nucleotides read TGTGTCTTCCGACTAGCGGGGGTCCCAGAGCAGTACTTC. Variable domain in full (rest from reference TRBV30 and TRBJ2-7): SQTIHQWPATLVQPVGSPLSLECTVEGTSNPNLYWYRQAAGRGLQLLFYSVGIGQISSEVPQNLSASRPQDRQFILSSKKLLLSDSGFYLCVFRLAGVPEQYFGPGTRLTVT.

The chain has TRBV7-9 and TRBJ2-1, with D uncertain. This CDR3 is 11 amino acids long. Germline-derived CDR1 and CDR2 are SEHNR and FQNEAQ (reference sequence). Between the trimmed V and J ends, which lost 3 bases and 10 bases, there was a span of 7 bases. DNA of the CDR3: TGTGCCAGCAGCTTGGGCCCCGAGCAGTTCTTC. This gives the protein CASSLGPEQFF.

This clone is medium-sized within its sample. CDR3 sequence: CASSYVGGGGDTQYF. CDR3 DNA sequence: TGTGCCAGCAGCTACGTAGGTGGGGGAGGAGATACGCAGTATTTT. The chain couples TRBV9 to TRBJ2-3; D perhaps matches TRBD2 (6 bases). The V and J ends lost 4 bases and 5 bases respectively, with 17 bases between them. The CDR3 has 15 amino acids. CDR1 SGDLS and CDR2 YYNGEE come from the germline V gene.

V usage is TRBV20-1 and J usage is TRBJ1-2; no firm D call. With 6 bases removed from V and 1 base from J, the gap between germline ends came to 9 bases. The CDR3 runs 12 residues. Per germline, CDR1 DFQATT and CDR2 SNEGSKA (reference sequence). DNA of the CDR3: TGCAGTGCGCCGTCAGTTAACTATGGCTACACCTTC. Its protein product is CSAPSVNYGYTF.

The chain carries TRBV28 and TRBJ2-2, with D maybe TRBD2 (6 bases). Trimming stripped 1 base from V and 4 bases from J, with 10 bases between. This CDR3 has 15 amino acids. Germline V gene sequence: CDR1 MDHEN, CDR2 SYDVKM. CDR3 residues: CASSLFRGGTGELFF. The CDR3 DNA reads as TGTGCCAGCAGTTTATTTAGGGGAGGCACCGGGGAGCTGTTTTTT.

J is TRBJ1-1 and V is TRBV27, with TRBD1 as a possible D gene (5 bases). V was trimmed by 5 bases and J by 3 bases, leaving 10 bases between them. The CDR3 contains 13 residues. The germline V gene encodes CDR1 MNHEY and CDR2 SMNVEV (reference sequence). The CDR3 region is CASSPRQYTEAFF. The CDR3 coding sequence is TGTGCCAGCAGTCCAAGACAGTACACTGAAGCTTTCTTT.

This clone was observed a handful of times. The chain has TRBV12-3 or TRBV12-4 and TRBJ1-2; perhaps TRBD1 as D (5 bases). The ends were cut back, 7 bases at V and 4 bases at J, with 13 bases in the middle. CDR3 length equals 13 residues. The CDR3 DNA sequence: TGTGCCAGCACCACAGGACAATTCTATGGCTACACCTTC. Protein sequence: CASTTGQFYGYTF.

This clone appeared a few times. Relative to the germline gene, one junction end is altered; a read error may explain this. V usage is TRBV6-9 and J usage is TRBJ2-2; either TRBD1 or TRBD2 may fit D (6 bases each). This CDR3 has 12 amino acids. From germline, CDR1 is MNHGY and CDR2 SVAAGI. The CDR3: CASSEGGGELFF. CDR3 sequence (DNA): TGCGCCAGCAGTGAGGGGGGCGGGGAGCTGTTTTTT.

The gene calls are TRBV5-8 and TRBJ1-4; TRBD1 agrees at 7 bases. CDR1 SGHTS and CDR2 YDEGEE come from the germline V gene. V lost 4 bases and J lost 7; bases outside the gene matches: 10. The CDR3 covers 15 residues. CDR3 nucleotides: TGTGCCAGCAGCCCCCGGGGCAACAGGGGTGAAAAACTGTTTTTT. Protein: CASSPRGNRGEKLFF.